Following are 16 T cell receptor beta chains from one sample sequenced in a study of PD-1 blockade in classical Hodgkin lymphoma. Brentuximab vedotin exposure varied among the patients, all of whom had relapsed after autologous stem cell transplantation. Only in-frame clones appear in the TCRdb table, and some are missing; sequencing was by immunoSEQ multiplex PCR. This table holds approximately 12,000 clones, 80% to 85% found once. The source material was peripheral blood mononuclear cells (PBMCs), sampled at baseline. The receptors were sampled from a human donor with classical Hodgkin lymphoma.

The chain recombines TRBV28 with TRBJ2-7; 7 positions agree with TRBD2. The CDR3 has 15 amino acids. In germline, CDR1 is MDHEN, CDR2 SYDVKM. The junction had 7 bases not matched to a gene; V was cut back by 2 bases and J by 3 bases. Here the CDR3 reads CASSLIGLGYYEQYF. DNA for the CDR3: TGTGCCAGCAGTTTAATAGGACTAGGGTACTACGAGCAGTACTTC.

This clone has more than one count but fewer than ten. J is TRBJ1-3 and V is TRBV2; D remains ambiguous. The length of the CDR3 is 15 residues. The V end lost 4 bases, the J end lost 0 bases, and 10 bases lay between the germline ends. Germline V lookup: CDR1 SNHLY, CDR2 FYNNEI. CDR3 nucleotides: TGTGCCAGCAGTGTGAGACATCGCTCTGGAAACACCATATATTTT. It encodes CASSVRHRSGNTIYF.

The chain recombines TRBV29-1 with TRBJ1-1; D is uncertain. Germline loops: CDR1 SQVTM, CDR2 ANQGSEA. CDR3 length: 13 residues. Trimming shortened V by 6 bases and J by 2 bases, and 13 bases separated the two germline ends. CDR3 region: CSVAQSINTEAFF. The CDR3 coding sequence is TGCAGCGTGGCCCAGTCGATAAACACTGAAGCTTTCTTT. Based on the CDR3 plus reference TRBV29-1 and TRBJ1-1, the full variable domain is SAVISQKPSRDICQRGTSLTIQCQVDSQVTMMFWYRQQPGQSLTLIATANQGSEATYESGFVIDKFPISRPNLTFSTLTVSNMSPEDSSIYLCSVAQSINTEAFFGQGTRLTVV.

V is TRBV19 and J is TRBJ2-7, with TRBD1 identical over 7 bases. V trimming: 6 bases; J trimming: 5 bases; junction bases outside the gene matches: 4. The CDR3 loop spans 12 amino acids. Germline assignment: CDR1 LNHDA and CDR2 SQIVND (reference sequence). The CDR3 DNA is TGTGCCAGTAGAAGAGACAGGGACGAGCAGTACGTC. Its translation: CASRRDRDEQYV.

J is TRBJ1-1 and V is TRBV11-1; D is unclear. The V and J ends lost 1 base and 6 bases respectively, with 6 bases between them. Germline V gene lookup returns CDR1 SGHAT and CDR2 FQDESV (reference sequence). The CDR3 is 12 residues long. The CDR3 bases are TGTGCCAGCAGCTTAGGGGCTGCTGAAGCTTTCTTT. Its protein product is CASSLGAAEAFF.

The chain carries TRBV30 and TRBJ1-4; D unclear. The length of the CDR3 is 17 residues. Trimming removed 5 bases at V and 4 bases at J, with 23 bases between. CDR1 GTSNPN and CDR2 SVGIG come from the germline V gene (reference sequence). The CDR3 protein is CAWGPRLRSGVNEKLFF. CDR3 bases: TGTGCCTGGGGACCGAGGCTTCGGTCGGGCGTTAATGAAAAACTGTTTTTT.

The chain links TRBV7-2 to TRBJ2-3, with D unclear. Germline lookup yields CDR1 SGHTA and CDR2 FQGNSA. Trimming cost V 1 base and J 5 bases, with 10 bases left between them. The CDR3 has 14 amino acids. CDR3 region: CASSLGFGVDTQYF. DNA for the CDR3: TGTGCCAGCAGCTTAGGGTTTGGGGTAGATACGCAGTATTTT.

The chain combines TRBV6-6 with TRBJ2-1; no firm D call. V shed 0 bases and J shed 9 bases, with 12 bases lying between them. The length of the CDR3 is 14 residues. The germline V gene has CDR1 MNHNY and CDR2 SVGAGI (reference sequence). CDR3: CASSYSRPNSEQFF. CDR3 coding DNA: TGTGCCAGCAGTTACTCGAGACCGAATTCTGAGCAGTTCTTC.

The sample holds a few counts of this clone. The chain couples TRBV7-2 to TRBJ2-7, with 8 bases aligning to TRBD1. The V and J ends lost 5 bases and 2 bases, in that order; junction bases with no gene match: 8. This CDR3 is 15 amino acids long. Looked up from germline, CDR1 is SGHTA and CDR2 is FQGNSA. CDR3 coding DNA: TGTGCCAGCAGCGCGCGGACAGGGTTGCCCTACGAGCAGTACTTC. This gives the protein CASSARTGLPYEQYF.

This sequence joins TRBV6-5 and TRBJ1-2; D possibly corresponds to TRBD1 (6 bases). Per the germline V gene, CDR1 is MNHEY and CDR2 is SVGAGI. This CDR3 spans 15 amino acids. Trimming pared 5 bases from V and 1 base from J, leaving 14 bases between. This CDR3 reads CASSPRGTFNYGYTF. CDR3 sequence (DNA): TGTGCCAGCAGTCCCCGGGGGACATTTAACTATGGCTACACCTTC.

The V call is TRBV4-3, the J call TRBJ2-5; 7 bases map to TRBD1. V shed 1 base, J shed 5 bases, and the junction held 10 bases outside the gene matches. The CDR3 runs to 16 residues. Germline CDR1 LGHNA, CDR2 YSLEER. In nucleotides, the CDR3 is TGCGCCAGCAGCCAAGGCGGACAGGCTAGGGGGGAGACCCAGTACTTC. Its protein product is CASSQGGQARGETQYF.

The CDR3 nucleotides are TGTGCCAGTAGGGGGACACAAAACACTGAAGCTTTCTTT. It codes for CASRGTQNTEAFF. The chain uses TRBV19 and TRBJ1-1, with D perhaps matching TRBD1 (6 bases). Looked up from germline, CDR1 is LNHDA and CDR2 is SQIVND (reference sequence). V gave up 6 bases and J gave up 2 bases, with 10 bases separating them. The CDR3 covers 13 residues. The full variable domain, in which reference TRBV19 and TRBJ1-1 provide the parts outside the CDR3, is DGGITQSPKYLFRKEGQNVTLSCEQNLNHDAMYWYRQDPGQGLRLIYYSQIVNDFQKGDIAEGYSVSREKKESFPLTVTSAQKNPTAFYLCASRGTQNTEAFFGQGTRLTVV.

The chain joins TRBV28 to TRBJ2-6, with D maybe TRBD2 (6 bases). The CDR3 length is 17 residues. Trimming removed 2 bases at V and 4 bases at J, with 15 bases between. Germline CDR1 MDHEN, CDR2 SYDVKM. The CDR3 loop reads CASSLIFRGYGANVLTF. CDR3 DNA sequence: TGTGCCAGCAGTTTAATTTTTCGGGGGTACGGGGCCAACGTCCTGACTTTC.

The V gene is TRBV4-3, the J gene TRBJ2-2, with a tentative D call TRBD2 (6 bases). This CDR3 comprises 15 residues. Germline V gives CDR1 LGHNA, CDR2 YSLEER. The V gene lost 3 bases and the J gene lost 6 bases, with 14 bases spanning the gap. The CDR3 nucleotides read TGCGCCAGCAGCCAGCGACACGGGAGCCCCGGGGAGCTGTTTTTT. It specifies CASSQRHGSPGELFF.

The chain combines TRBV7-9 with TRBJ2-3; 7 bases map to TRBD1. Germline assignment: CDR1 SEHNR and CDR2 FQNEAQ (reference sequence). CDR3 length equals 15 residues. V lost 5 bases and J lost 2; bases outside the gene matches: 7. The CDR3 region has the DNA TGTGCCAGCAGCACCGGGACAGTGTCCACAGATACGCAGTATTTT. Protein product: CASSTGTVSTDTQYF.

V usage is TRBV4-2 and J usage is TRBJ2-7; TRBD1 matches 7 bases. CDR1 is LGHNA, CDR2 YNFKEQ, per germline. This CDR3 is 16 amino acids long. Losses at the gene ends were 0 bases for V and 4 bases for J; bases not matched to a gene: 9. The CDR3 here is CASSQDLSGGVYEQYV. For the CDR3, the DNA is TGTGCCAGCAGCCAAGATCTGTCAGGGGGTGTTTACGAGCAGTACGTC.